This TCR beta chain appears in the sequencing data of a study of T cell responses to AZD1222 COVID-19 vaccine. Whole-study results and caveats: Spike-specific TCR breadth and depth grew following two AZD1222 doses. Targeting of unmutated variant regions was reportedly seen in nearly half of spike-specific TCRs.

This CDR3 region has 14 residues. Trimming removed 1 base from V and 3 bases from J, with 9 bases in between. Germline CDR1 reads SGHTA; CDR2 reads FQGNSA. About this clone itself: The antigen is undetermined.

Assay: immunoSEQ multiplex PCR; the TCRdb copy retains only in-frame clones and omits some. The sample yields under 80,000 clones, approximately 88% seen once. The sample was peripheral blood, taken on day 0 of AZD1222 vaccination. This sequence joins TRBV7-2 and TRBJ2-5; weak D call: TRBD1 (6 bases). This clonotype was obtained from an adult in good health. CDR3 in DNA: TGTGCCAGCAGCTTAGAATGGACAGAAGAGACCCAGTACTTC. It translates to CASSLEWTEETQYF.